These T cell receptor beta chains were read from a single sample in a study of shared clonotypes between healthy human individuals. Produced via immunoSEQ multiplex PCR; TCRdb's table is partial and in-frame only. The table includes around 2,000,000 clones, just under 95% detected once. Material for sequencing was naive CD8+ T cells sorted from blood. These receptors originate from a man aged 18-30 years in good health. Each CDR3 is given with its conserved first and last residue. A D gene is named only where the DNA matches it firmly. Size is stated for part of the rows, as once, few or many counts, or as a class when the clone is expanded.

cdr3_aa: CASSLAQGGTYEQYF; cdr3_nt: TGCGCCAGCAGCTTGGCGCAGGGAGGGACCTACGAGCAGTACTTC; d_call: TRBD2; clone_size: NA; cdr3_length: 15; j_call: TRBJ2-7; v_call: TRBV5-1
cdr3_aa: CASSPGLPYEQYF; cdr3_nt: TGCGCCAGCAGCCCCGGACTACCCTACGAGCAGTACTTC; d_call: NA; clone_size: NA; cdr3_length: 13; j_call: TRBJ2-7; v_call: TRBV4-3
cdr3_aa: CASNGLYGYTF; cdr3_nt: TGTGCCAGCAACGGACTTTATGGCTACACCTTC; d_call: NA; clone_size: once; cdr3_length: 11; j_call: TRBJ1-2; v_call: TRBV9
cdr3_aa: CASSHVGSGTVEQYF; cdr3_nt: TGCGCCAGCAGCCATGTGGGTAGCGGCACTGTCGAGCAGTACTTC; d_call: NA; clone_size: NA; cdr3_length: 15; j_call: TRBJ2-7; v_call: TRBV4-3
cdr3_aa: CASSQDSGYEQYF; cdr3_nt: TGCGCCAGCAGCCAAGATAGCGGCTACGAGCAGTACTTC; d_call: NA; clone_size: NA; cdr3_length: 13; j_call: TRBJ2-7; v_call: TRBV4-3
cdr3_aa: CASSLGFRVQGWDTIYF; cdr3_nt: TGTGCCAGCAGTTTAGGGTTCAGGGTTCAGGGTTGGGACACCATATATTTT; d_call: NA; clone_size: NA; cdr3_length: 17; j_call: TRBJ1-3; v_call: TRBV28
cdr3_aa: CSVLYNEQFF; cdr3_nt: TGCAGCGTTTTGTACAATGAGCAGTTCTTC; d_call: NA; clone_size: NA; cdr3_length: 10; j_call: TRBJ2-1; v_call: TRBV29-1
cdr3_aa: CAISVGEGVVDTQYF; cdr3_nt: TGTGCCATCAGTGTGGGGGAGGGCGTAGTAGATACGCAGTATTTT; d_call: TRBD2; clone_size: NA; cdr3_length: 15; j_call: TRBJ2-3; v_call: TRBV10-3
cdr3_aa: CASSLDWTGAYNEQFF; cdr3_nt: TGTGCCAGCAGCTTAGATTGGACAGGTGCCTACAATGAGCAGTTCTTC; d_call: TRBD1; clone_size: NA; cdr3_length: 16; j_call: TRBJ2-1; v_call: TRBV11-2
cdr3_aa: CASPGGTGGYTF; cdr3_nt: TGTGCCAGTCCCGGAGGGACGGGGGGCTACACCTTC; d_call: NA; clone_size: NA; cdr3_length: 12; j_call: TRBJ1-2; v_call: TRBV6-1
cdr3_aa: CASSGTTYNEQFF; cdr3_nt: TGTGCCAGCAGCGGTACTACCTACAATGAGCAGTTCTTC; d_call: NA; clone_size: NA; cdr3_length: 13; j_call: TRBJ2-1; v_call: TRBV14
cdr3_aa: CASSFTDAYEQYF; cdr3_nt: TGTGCCAGCAGCTTCACTGATGCCTACGAGCAGTACTTC; d_call: NA; clone_size: NA; cdr3_length: 13; j_call: TRBJ2-7; v_call: TRBV11-2
cdr3_aa: CASSPGQGTNQPQHF; cdr3_nt: TGTGCCAGCAGCCCAGGACAGGGCACCAATCAGCCCCAGCATTTT; d_call: TRBD1; clone_size: NA; cdr3_length: 15; j_call: TRBJ1-5; v_call: TRBV2
cdr3_aa: CASSQDMGSNYGYTF; cdr3_nt: TGCGCCAGCAGCCAAGATATGGGCTCTAACTATGGCTACACCTTC; d_call: NA; clone_size: NA; cdr3_length: 15; j_call: TRBJ1-2; v_call: TRBV4-3
cdr3_aa: CASSHLAGGTDTQYF; cdr3_nt: TGCGCCAGCAGCCATTTAGCGGGGGGCACAGATACGCAGTATTTT; d_call: TRBD2; clone_size: NA; cdr3_length: 15; j_call: TRBJ2-3; v_call: TRBV4-1
cdr3_aa: CASSQGRGQPQHF; cdr3_nt: TGTGCCAGCAGCCAAGGAAGGGGACAGCCCCAGCATTTT; d_call: NA; clone_size: once; cdr3_length: 13; j_call: TRBJ1-5; v_call: TRBV11-2
cdr3_aa: CASSDWTGLRFEDTQYF; cdr3_nt: TGTGCCAGCAGTGATTGGACAGGCCTTCGGTTTGAGGACACGCAGTATTTT; d_call: TRBD1; clone_size: NA; cdr3_length: 17; j_call: TRBJ2-3; v_call: TRBV25-1
cdr3_aa: CASTQWGTVNSPLHF; cdr3_nt: TGTGCCAGCACTCAGTGGGGGACAGTAAATTCACCCCTCCACTTT; d_call: TRBD1; clone_size: NA; cdr3_length: 15; j_call: TRBJ1-6; v_call: TRBV6-6
cdr3_aa: CASSPSNQPQHF; cdr3_nt: TGTGCCAGTAGTCCTAGCAATCAGCCCCAGCATTTT; d_call: NA; clone_size: NA; cdr3_length: 12; j_call: TRBJ1-5; v_call: TRBV19
cdr3_aa: CASSIQGGAEAFF; cdr3_nt: TGTGCCAGTAGTATACAGGGGGGGGCTGAAGCTTTCTTT; d_call: TRBD1; clone_size: NA; cdr3_length: 13; j_call: TRBJ1-1; v_call: TRBV19
cdr3_aa: CAWSVHTGPRETQYF; cdr3_nt: TGTGCCTGGAGTGTACATACGGGGCCCAGGGAGACCCAGTACTTC; d_call: NA; clone_size: NA; cdr3_length: 15; j_call: TRBJ2-5; v_call: TRBV30
cdr3_aa: CASNFRGGVNTEAFF; cdr3_nt: TGCGCCAGCAATTTTCGAGGAGGGGTGAACACTGAAGCTTTCTTT; d_call: NA; clone_size: NA; cdr3_length: 15; j_call: TRBJ1-1; v_call: TRBV5-1
cdr3_aa: CSARDPHEQFF; cdr3_nt: TGCAGTGCTAGAGACCCCCATGAGCAGTTCTTC; d_call: NA; clone_size: NA; cdr3_length: 11; j_call: TRBJ2-1; v_call: TRBV20-1
cdr3_aa: CASSSDRGLDFRINEQFF; cdr3_nt: TGTGCCAGCAGCTCGGACAGGGGGTTAGATTTTCGTATCAATGAGCAGTTCTTC; d_call: TRBD1; clone_size: NA; cdr3_length: 18; j_call: TRBJ2-1; v_call: TRBV5-6
cdr3_aa: CASSPERGYYGYTF; cdr3_nt: TGCGCCAGCAGCCCGGAACGGGGCTACTATGGCTACACCTTC; d_call: NA; clone_size: NA; cdr3_length: 14; j_call: TRBJ1-2; v_call: TRBV4-1
cdr3_aa: CASSLSSDDTQYF; cdr3_nt: TGTGCCAGCAGTTTATCTAGCGACGATACGCAGTATTTT; d_call: NA; clone_size: NA; cdr3_length: 13; j_call: TRBJ2-3; v_call: TRBV27
cdr3_aa: CASSVGFSGDTQYF; cdr3_nt: TGTGCCAGCAGCGTAGGGTTTAGCGGTGATACGCAGTATTTT; d_call: NA; clone_size: NA; cdr3_length: 14; j_call: TRBJ2-3; v_call: TRBV9
cdr3_aa: CASSYSSRANEQYF; cdr3_nt: TGTGCCAGCAGTTACTCGTCCAGGGCCAACGAGCAGTACTTC; d_call: NA; clone_size: once; cdr3_length: 14; j_call: TRBJ2-7; v_call: TRBV6-5
cdr3_aa: CASSLEPGGGSPLHF; cdr3_nt: TGTGCCAGCAGCTTAGAACCAGGAGGCGGATCACCCCTCCACTTT; d_call: NA; clone_size: NA; cdr3_length: 15; j_call: TRBJ1-6; v_call: TRBV11-2
cdr3_aa: CASSLDWGLAEANEQFF; cdr3_nt: TGTGCCAGCAGCTTGGATTGGGGACTAGCGGAAGCCAATGAGCAGTTCTTC; d_call: TRBD2; clone_size: NA; cdr3_length: 17; j_call: TRBJ2-1; v_call: TRBV11-2
cdr3_aa: CASSLGSVTEAFF; cdr3_nt: TGTGCCAGCAGCTTAGGGTCGGTAACTGAAGCTTTCTTT; d_call: NA; clone_size: once; cdr3_length: 13; j_call: TRBJ1-1; v_call: TRBV13
cdr3_aa: CASSNLLAGDREQYF; cdr3_nt: TGTGCCAGCAGTAACCTCCTAGCGGGAGATCGCGAGCAGTACTTC; d_call: TRBD2; clone_size: once; cdr3_length: 15; j_call: TRBJ2-7; v_call: TRBV6-5
cdr3_aa: CASSITGTGGYEQYF; cdr3_nt: TGTGCCAGCAGCATCACCGGGACAGGGGGCTACGAGCAGTACTTC; d_call: TRBD1; clone_size: NA; cdr3_length: 15; j_call: TRBJ2-7; v_call: TRBV7-3